This is a list of T cell receptor beta chains from one sample in a study of cytomegalovirus exposure and HLA in healthy donors. The method was immunoSEQ multiplex PCR; TCRdb's version includes in-frame clones alone and lacks a portion of them. The sample records approximately 150,000 clones, 65% to 80% being singletons. The sample was PBMCs. These receptors were collected from a man aged 40-55 years in good health and CMV-seronegative. Each CDR3 is given with its conserved first and last residue. Each record gives: D gene, J gene, V gene, clone size, CDR3 protein, CDR3 DNA. The D gene is left open where the match is weak. Clone size is shown for a subset of rows, as once, few, many or a class of expanded clone.

NA	TRBJ2-3	TRBV12-5	NA	CASGPSGVTDTQYF	TGTGCTAGTGGTCCCTCCGGAGTCACAGATACGCAGTATTTT
NA	TRBJ2-7	TRBV5-1	few	CASSFRDTLYGQYF	TGCGCCAGCAGCTTTCGGGACACGCTCTACGGGCAGTACTTC
TRBD2	TRBJ2-7	TRBV6-5	NA	CASSYSNAGRVEQYF	TGTGCCAGCAGTTACTCAAACGCCGGGAGGGTCGAGCAGTACTTC
NA	TRBJ2-7	TRBV30	NA	CAWSVGGFNEQYF	TGTGCCTGGAGTGTGGGCGGGTTCAACGAGCAGTACTTC
TRBD1	TRBJ2-7	TRBV10-3	NA	CATKGTGWSEQYF	TGTGCCACCAAGGGGACAGGGTGGAGCGAGCAGTACTTC
NA	TRBJ1-2	TRBV6-1	NA	CACYQAPSRGYTF	TGTGCCTGTTACCAAGCCCCATCACGAGGCTACACCTTC
TRBD1	TRBJ1-1	TRBV15	NA	CATSRVLGGFTEAFF	TGTGCCACCAGCAGAGTTTTAGGGGGCTTCACTGAAGCTTTCTTT
TRBD1	TRBJ2-7	TRBV18	NA	CASSPLTGSTHEQYF	TGTGCCAGCTCACCCCTGACAGGGAGTACGCACGAGCAGTACTTC
TRBD1	TRBJ2-7	TRBV14	NA	CASSLAGTGDGEQYF	TGTGCCAGCAGCCTAGCCGGGACAGGGGATGGCGAGCAGTACTTC
TRBD1	TRBJ1-4	TRBV5-5	NA	CASSAYHRGLNEKLFF	TGTGCCAGCAGCGCCTACCACAGGGGGTTGAATGAAAAACTGTTTTTT
NA	TRBJ1-1	TRBV5-6	NA	CASSLGPFGQMNTEAFF	TGTGCCAGCAGCTTGGGCCCTTTCGGACAGATGAACACTGAAGCTTTCTTT
NA	TRBJ1-5	TRBV4-1	NA	CASSQDQVSNQPQHF	TGCGCCAGCAGCCAAGACCAGGTGTCCAATCAGCCCCAGCATTTT
TRBD2	TRBJ2-2	TRBV5-1	NA	CASSFSGGAAGELFF	TGCGCCAGCAGCTTTAGCGGGGGGGCCGCCGGGGAGCTGTTTTTT
NA	TRBJ1-3	TRBV7-3	NA	CASSLGQGPGNTIYF	TGTGCCAGCAGCTTAGGCCAGGGGCCTGGAAACACCATATATTTT
NA	TRBJ1-2	TRBV19	NA	CASTHIPPNYGYTF	TGTGCCAGTACTCACATCCCCCCTAACTATGGCTACACCTTC
NA	TRBJ2-7	TRBV2	once	CASSEVTGTQYF	TGTGCCAGCAGTGAAGTTACAGGGACGCAGTACTTC
NA	TRBJ2-1	TRBV2	NA	CASRIDRLGFGEQFF	TGTGCCAGCAGGATAGACAGATTGGGTTTCGGTGAGCAGTTCTTC
TRBD2	TRBJ2-2	TRBV29-1	NA	CSVGTSGVGTGELFF	TGCAGCGTTGGGACTAGCGGGGTGGGTACCGGGGAGCTGTTTTTT
TRBD1	TRBJ1-5	TRBV4-3	NA	CASSHRTGDPLHF	TGCGCCAGCAGCCACAGGACAGGGGACCCCCTGCATTTT
NA	TRBJ1-2	TRBV28	few	CASGLWDFNYGYTF	TGTGCCAGCGGATTATGGGACTTCAACTATGGCTACACCTTC
TRBD1	TRBJ1-6	TRBV5-1	once	CASSPDRAGGGSPLHF	TGCGCCAGCAGCCCGGATCGGGCAGGGGGCGGTTCACCCCTCCACTTT
NA	TRBJ1-1	TRBV5-1	many	CASSPWGGRNTEAFF	TGCGCCAGCAGCCCGTGGGGGGGGAGGAACACTGAAGCTTTCTTT
TRBD1	TRBJ2-5	TRBV6-1	NA	CASSPPEQGAGTQYF	TGTGCCAGCAGTCCTCCGGAACAGGGGGCAGGGACCCAGTACTTC
TRBD1	TRBJ1-1	TRBV7-2	NA	CASSDRGLATEAFF	TGTGCCAGCAGCGACAGGGGGCTGGCCACTGAAGCTTTCTTT
NA	TRBJ1-1	TRBV6-5	NA	CASRRIRNTEAFF	TGTGCCAGCAGGCGGATACGGAACACTGAAGCTTTCTTT
NA	TRBJ1-2	TRBV27	NA	CASSLSIQGIGYTF	TGTGCCAGCAGTTTATCGATACAGGGCATTGGCTACACCTTC
NA	TRBJ1-2	TRBV6-5	NA	CASSRYRTYGYTF	TGCGCCAGCAGCCGTTACAGGACCTATGGCTACACCTTC
NA	TRBJ1-2	TRBV6-5	NA	CASSPETDRRGYTF	TGTGCCAGCAGCCCAGAGACAGACCGAAGGGGCTACACCTTC
TRBD2	TRBJ2-5	TRBV7-3	NA	CASSPHGGAETQYF	TGTGCCAGCAGCCCCCACGGGGGGGCAGAGACCCAGTACTTC
NA	TRBJ2-7	TRBV30	few	CAWSVGGMRYEQYF	TGTGCCTGGAGTGTAGGCGGGATGCGCTACGAGCAGTACTTC
TRBD2	TRBJ2-7	TRBV15	NA	CATSSTSGAAYEQYF	TGTGCCACCAGCAGTACTAGCGGAGCGGCCTACGAGCAGTACTTC
NA	TRBJ2-1	TRBV29-1	NA	CSVGWRDEQFF	TGCAGCGTTGGATGGAGAGATGAGCAGTTCTTC
TRBD2	TRBJ2-3	TRBV5-1	NA	CASSLGTSGGDSTDTQYF	TGCGCCAGCAGCCTCGGGACTAGCGGGGGAGATAGCACAGATACGCAGTATTTT
TRBD1	TRBJ1-2	TRBV11-2	once	CASSSRADRGNGYTF	TGTGCCAGCAGCTCCAGGGCGGACAGGGGGAATGGCTACACCTTC
NA	TRBJ1-1	TRBV6-5	NA	CASSYGSRGFNTEAFF	TGTGCCAGCAGTTACGGCTCTAGGGGGTTTAACACTGAAGCTTTCTTT
NA	TRBJ1-1	TRBV7-9	NA	CASRSSIEEPNTEAFF	TGTGCCAGCAGGTCATCGATTGAAGAGCCGAACACTGAAGCTTTCTTT
TRBD1	TRBJ1-2	TRBV4-2	NA	CASSQATGTGDYGYTF	TGTGCCAGCAGCCAAGCTACAGGGACAGGAGACTATGGCTACACCTTC
TRBD1	TRBJ2-1	TRBV6-6	NA	CASSGQEYNEQFF	TGTGCCAGCAGTGGACAGGAATACAATGAGCAGTTCTTC
NA	TRBJ1-1	TRBV2	NA	CASSEARTANTEAFF	TGTGCCAGCAGTGAAGCGCGGACAGCCAACACTGAAGCTTTCTTT
TRBD2	TRBJ2-6	TRBV5-1	NA	CATGAGGSSGANVLTF	TGCGCCACCGGGGCGGGGGGCAGCTCTGGGGCCAACGTCCTGACTTTC
TRBD1	TRBJ1-6	TRBV4-1	NA	CASSQGQGTNNSPLHF	TGCGCCAGCAGCCAAGGACAGGGGACGAATAATTCACCCCTCCACTTT
NA	TRBJ1-2	TRBV7-9	NA	CASSTDSAYGYTF	TGTGCCAGCAGCACGGACAGCGCCTATGGCTACACCTTC
NA	TRBJ2-7	TRBV19	NA	CASSIVSGGIYEQYF	TGTGCCAGTAGTATAGTATCGGGTGGCATCTACGAGCAGTACTTC
NA	TRBJ2-1	TRBV28	NA	CAVEGENNEQFF	TGTGCCGTAGAGGGAGAGAACAATGAGCAGTTCTTC
TRBD2	TRBJ2-3	TRBV9	NA	CASSYGLAVSTDTQYF	TGTGCCAGCAGCTACGGGCTAGCGGTTAGCACAGATACGCAGTATTTT
TRBD1	TRBJ1-6	TRBV30	NA	CAWGQGGAYGSPLHF	TGTGCCTGGGGACAGGGGGGCGCTTATGGGTCACCCCTCCACTTT
NA	TRBJ1-2	TRBV15	NA	CATSRGDYGYTF	TGTGCCACCTCACGGGGGGACTATGGCTACACCTTC
TRBD1	TRBJ2-3	TRBV5-1	few	CASSLESSRGPTDTQYF	TGCGCCAGCAGCTTGGAATCCTCGAGGGGGCCCACAGATACGCAGTATTTT
NA	TRBJ1-1	TRBV6-5	NA	CASSYSTPDTEAFF	TGTGCCAGCAGTTATAGCACCCCGGACACTGAAGCTTTCTTT
NA	TRBJ2-7	TRBV13	once	CASSRWAGELYEQYF	TGTGCCAGCAGCCGATGGGCAGGGGAACTCTACGAGCAGTACTTC
NA	TRBJ1-2	TRBV19	NA	CASSPRGGENGYTF	TGTGCCAGTAGTCCCCGGGGGGGTGAGAATGGCTACACCTTC
NA	TRBJ1-3	TRBV6-1	NA	CASSEEGGQTHTIYF	TGTGCCAGCAGTGAAGAAGGTGGACAGACGCACACCATATATTTT
NA	TRBJ2-1	TRBV19	NA	CASSRTVDSYNEQFF	TGTGCCAGTAGTAGAACTGTAGACTCCTACAATGAGCAGTTCTTC
NA	TRBJ1-4	TRBV5-1	NA	CASSLTGTNEKLFF	TGCGCCAGCAGCTTGACAGGGACTAATGAAAAACTGTTTTTC
NA	TRBJ2-1	TRBV4-2	NA	CASSLSISYNEQFF	TGTGCCAGCAGCCTTTCTATTTCCTACAATGAGCAGTTCTTC
NA	TRBJ1-3	TRBV4-3	NA	CASSQSRVGSGNTIYF	TGCGCCAGCAGCCAATCCCGGGTCGGGTCCGGAAACACCATATATTTT
NA	TRBJ2-5	TRBV30	few	CAWSTGARGDEQYF	TGTGCCTGGAGTACCGGGGCCAGGGGGGATGAGCAGTACTTC
NA	TRBJ2-7	TRBV19	NA	CASIPVPRVYEQYF	TGTGCCAGTATCCCGGTCCCGAGGGTCTACGAGCAGTACTTC
TRBD1	TRBJ2-6	TRBV29-1	NA	CSAAQGAGGANVLTF	TGCAGCGCCGCACAGGGGGCAGGCGGGGCCAACGTCCTGACTTTC
NA	TRBJ1-3	TRBV9	once	CASSVAQGRSGNTIYF	TGTGCCAGCAGCGTAGCCCAGGGGAGATCCGGAAACACCATATATTTT